Below, one TCR beta chain is given with its context. The data belong to a study of T-cell reconstitution after alpha-beta-depleted transplantation in children. In germline, CDR1 is SEHNR, CDR2 FQNEAQ (reference sequence). V was pared by 4 bases and J by 5 bases, with 9 bases of the junction left unmatched. CDR3 size: 16 residues. Preparation of the TCRbeta library involved a method that used unique molecular identifiers. Each CDR3 protein is one row after TCRdb ran MiXCR on the PCR reads. This sample yields over 150,000 distinct CDR3 sequences, of which approximately 7% are seen a single time; 4.5% to 6.5% belongs to the top ten.

The chain employs TRBV7-9 and TRBJ2-1; 9 nucleotides match TRBD2. The clonotype originates from a boy aged 2 to 10 with acute lymphoblastic leukemia, due to receive a stem cell transplant. The sequences come from PBMCs, collected before TCRalphabeta/CD19-depleted stem cell transplant. CDR3 nucleotide sequence: TGTGCCAGCAGCTCTTCAGGCGGGAGGGGTCACAATGAGCAGTTCTTC. It is translated as CASSSSGGRGHNEQFF.